This entry features one T cell receptor (beta chain) sequence. Its antigen is undetermined. Germline V lookup: CDR1 KGHDR, CDR2 SFDVKD. Trimming removed 1 base from V and 7 bases from J, with 13 bases in between. The CDR3 is 14 residues long. This entry comes from a study of Ad26.COV2.S vaccination and SARS-CoV-2 variants. Study information: It was the COV1001 Ad26.COV2.S trial arm that included the donor. Whole-study findings and limits: The authors reported substantial breadth in spike-specific CD8+ and CD4+ T cell responses after vaccination. Researchers cautioned that TCR breadth and depth analyses may have underestimated total T cell responses.

Treatment defined: some 20 received Ad26.COV2.S at low or high dose, single or two shots; 5 received placebo; per-sample allocation not given. On day 63 after the first injection, vaccine and placebo recipients gave samples. Whoever gave the sample was an adult aged 18-55 years in Boston. Produced via immunoSEQ multiplex PCR; TCRdb's table is partial and in-frame only. This sample carries approximately 410,000 clones, 88% of them seen once, and the ten largest clones take about 3.5%. The receptor's source is a person between 18 and 60 years old who received the Ad26.COV2.S COVID-19 vaccine or a placebo. This specimen consisted of peripheral blood, obtained in a trial of Ad26.COV2.S vaccine versus placebo. The chain recombines TRBV24-1 with TRBJ2-7; no clear D. The CDR3 reads CATSDFSDPREQYF. The CDR3 DNA sequence: TGTGCCACCAGTGATTTTTCCGACCCCAGGGAGCAGTACTTC.